The 27 T cell receptor beta chains given below trace back to one sample, sequenced in a study of CDR3 diversity in severe acne. TCRdb recomputed calls from the PCR reads with MiXCR, one row per CDR3 protein. The sample contains some 84,000 distinct CDR3 sequences, about half of which appear only once. The sample was blood. The receptors here all came from a male donor in good health, serving as a control.

The CDR3 DNA is TGCGCCAGCAGTGGGGCAGGGGGCAGCTCTGGGGCCAACGTCCTGACTTTC. Translating it yields CASSGAGGSSGANVLTF. The gene calls are TRBV10-1 and TRBJ2-6, with 8 bases aligning to TRBD1. The V segment lost 4 bases and the J segment 0 bases; nucleotides outside the gene matches: 5. CDR1 is WNHNN and CDR2 is SYGVQD in the germline V gene (reference sequence). The CDR3 contains 17 residues.

This clonotype has only a few counts. J is TRBJ1-2 and V is TRBV3-1; D is uncertain. The germline V gene encodes CDR1 LGHDT and CDR2 YNNKEL (reference sequence). The CDR3 sequence is 14 residues long. Between the trimmed V and J ends, which lost 1 base and 1 base, there was a span of 7 bases. As DNA, the CDR3 is TGTGCCAGCAGCCAAGCGGGCCTTAACTATGGCTACACCTTC. Translated, it gives CASSQAGLNYGYTF.

This chain joins TRBV2 and TRBJ2-1, with 11 bases identical to TRBD2. The ends lost 7 bases at V and 7 bases at J; junction bases unmatched: 15. The CDR3 has 17 amino acids. Germline V CDR1 and CDR2: SNHLY, FYNNEI. The DNA of the CDR3 is TGTGCCAGCAAGGATGTTGTAGCGGGAGGGGGAGGGAATGAGCAGTTCTTC. Amino acid sequence: CASKDVVAGGGGNEQFF.

The chain employs TRBV28 and TRBJ2-5, with a possible D match to TRBD1 (6 bases). This CDR3 has 14 residues. V shed 6 bases and J shed 5 bases, with 16 bases lying between them. Looked up from germline, CDR1 is MDHEN and CDR2 is SYDVKM. The CDR3 protein is CASRSTGTRETQYF. DNA of the CDR3: TGTGCCAGCAGATCTACAGGGACGAGGGAGACCCAGTACTTC.

The chain recombines TRBV19 with TRBJ1-1; D not resolved. CDR1 is LNHDA, CDR2 SQIVND, per germline (reference sequence). CDR3 size: 13 residues. V dropped 5 bases and J dropped 4 bases, with 11 bases sitting between them. The chain's CDR3 is CASSHVFGTEAFF. In nucleotides, the CDR3 is TGTGCCAGTAGTCATGTGTTTGGCACTGAAGCTTTCTTT.

This clonotype was picked up many times. The chain couples TRBV7-9 to TRBJ1-6, with 9 bases lining up with TRBD1. Per the germline V gene, CDR1 is SEHNR and CDR2 is FQNEAQ (reference sequence). The CDR3 has 14 amino acids. Trimming at V came to 6 bases and at J to 7 bases, leaving 4 bases not matched to a gene. Here the CDR3 reads CASRPGTGNSPLHF. CDR3 DNA sequence: TGTGCCAGCAGACCTGGGACAGGGAATTCACCCCTCCACTTT. Drawing the rest from reference TRBV7-9 and TRBJ1-6, the complete variable domain is DTGVSQNPRHKITKRGQNVTFRCDPISEHNRLYWYRQTLGQGPEFLTYFQNEAQLEKSRLLSDRFSAERPKGSFSTLEIQRTEQGDSAMYLCASRPGTGNSPLHFGNGTRLTVT.

This clonotype was picked up many times. This chain links TRBV7-9 with TRBJ1-1; TRBD1 might be the D (6 bases). Looked up from germline, CDR1 is SEHNR and CDR2 is FQNEAQ (reference sequence). The V and J ends lost 5 bases and 1 base respectively, with 14 bases between them. The CDR3 consists of 15 residues. CDR3 loop: CASSQAGQWNTEAFF. In nucleotides, the CDR3 is TGTGCCAGCAGCCAAGCAGGACAGTGGAACACTGAAGCTTTCTTT.

The J gene is TRBJ2-7, the V gene TRBV18; perhaps TRBD1 as D (5 bases). Germline V CDR1 and CDR2: KGHSH, LQKENI. V was clipped by 6 bases and J by 12 bases, with 12 bases between them. The CDR3 runs to 10 residues. The CDR3 coding sequence is TGTGCCAGCTCCTACAGTCAGGGGTACTTC. Its protein is CASSYSQGYF.

This clonotype was seen more than once but under ten times. This may come from a read error, since a much larger clone is one base off. The chain couples TRBV10-3 to TRBJ1-2; D remains ambiguous. Looked up from germline, CDR1 is ENHRY and CDR2 is SYGVKD. V was cut by 0 bases and J by 8 bases, with 4 bases left in between. The CDR3 length is 11 residues. CDR3 bases: TGTGCCATCAGTGAGTCAATGGGCTACACCTTC. It specifies CAISESMGYTF.

The rearrangement uses TRBV20-1 and TRBJ1-5; no definite D call. Between the trimmed V and J ends, which lost 3 bases and 2 bases, there was a span of 8 bases. This CDR3 comprises 13 residues. Germline CDR1 is DFQATT and CDR2 is SNEGSKA (reference sequence). The CDR3 reads CSASGRGNQPQHF. CDR3 sequence (DNA): TGCAGTGCTAGTGGGAGGGGCAATCAGCCCCAGCATTTT.

The chain is built from TRBV12-5 and TRBJ2-2; TRBD2 is a possible D gene (7 bases). Trimming removed 1 base from V and 1 base from J, with 13 bases in between. This CDR3 spans 17 amino acids. Germline V gene data show CDR1 as LGHNT and CDR2 as FRNRAP. DNA for the CDR3: TGTGCTAGTGGTTTGGGGCGGGGGCAGCGGAACACCGGGGAGCTGTTTTTT. Translation: CASGLGRGQRNTGELFF.

A word on this clonotype: At one end the junction does not follow the germline gene, possibly because of a read error. This rearrangement joins TRBV6-5 to TRBJ2-7; the D gene could be TRBD1 or TRBD2 (6 bases each). CDR3 size: 13 residues. The germline gives CDR1 MNHEY, CDR2 SVGAGI. CDR3 region: CASIGGTTYGQYF. CDR3 coding DNA: TGTGCCAGCATCGGAGGGACAACATACGGGCAGTACTTC.

The chain recombines TRBV6-1 with TRBJ2-7; maybe TRBD2 (6 bases). The CDR3 is 14 amino acids. The V gene lost 1 base and the J gene lost 3 bases, with 10 bases spanning the gap. Germline lookup yields CDR1 MNHNS and CDR2 SASEGT. CDR3 DNA: TGTGCCAGCAGTGAAGGGGGGGTTCGCTACGAGCAGTACTTC. Translation gives CASSEGGVRYEQYF.

The rearrangement uses TRBV2 and TRBJ2-2, with D perhaps given as TRBD1 or TRBD2 (5 bases each). CDR3 length equals 15 residues. Germline CDR1 is SNHLY and CDR2 is FYNNEI. V was cut by 2 bases and J by 4 bases, with 11 bases left in between. CDR3 sequence: CASSERGAGTGELFF. Here the CDR3 DNA reads TGTGCCAGCAGTGAACGAGGGGCCGGCACCGGGGAGCTGTTTTTT.

Relative to its sample, this clonotype is medium-sized. The rearrangement joins TRBV25-1 to TRBJ2-3; TRBD2 is a possible D gene (5 bases). Germline V CDR1 and CDR2: MGHDK, SYGVNS. Trimming cost V 4 bases and J 2 bases, with 22 bases left between them. This CDR3 region has 18 residues. The CDR3 DNA reads TGTGCCAGCAGTGGGGGAGTGGGCTACCAGAAACCCACAGATACGCAGTATTTT. Translated, it gives CASSGGVGYQKPTDTQYF.

The chain links TRBV5-6 to TRBJ2-5; 7 bases agree with TRBD2. The V segment lost 4 bases and the J segment 7 bases; nucleotides outside the gene matches: 4. The germline V gene encodes CDR1 SGHDT and CDR2 YYEEEE. The CDR3 consists of 12 residues. In DNA, the CDR3 is TGTGCCAGCAGCCCTACGGGGGGGACCCAGTACTTC. It translates to CASSPTGGTQYF.

This clonotype occurred once. The chain uses TRBV5-1 and TRBJ2-7; 7 bases are shared with TRBD1. CDR3 length: 14 residues. V was pared by 0 bases and J by 0 bases, with 0 bases of the junction left unmatched. Germline lookup yields CDR1 SGHRS and CDR2 YFSETQ. CDR3 region: CASSLGDSSYEQYF. CDR3 DNA: TGCGCCAGCAGCTTGGGGGACAGCTCCTACGAGCAGTACTTC. Together with reference TRBV5-1 and TRBJ2-7, the CDR3 gives the full variable domain: KAGVTQTPRYLIKTRGQQVTLSCSPISGHRSVSWYQQTPGQGLQFLFEYFSETQRNKGNFPGRFSGRQFSNSRSEMNVSTLELGDSALYLCASSLGDSSYEQYFGPGTRLTVT.

This clonotype was seen only a few times. A much larger clone is a single base away; this may be a read error. The CDR3: CASSLRGGGCTF. The CDR3 DNA follows: TGTGCCAGCAGTTTAAGGGGAGGAGGCTGCACCTTC. The chain carries TRBV12-3 or TRBV12-4 and TRBJ1-2; possibly TRBD1 for D (5 bases). CDR3 length: 12 amino acids.

This clonotype was seen only a few times. V and J are TRBV7-8 and TRBJ1-4; D perhaps matches TRBD1 (5 bases). CDR3 length: 18 amino acids. Trimming cost V 5 bases and J 4 bases, with 23 bases left between them. The germline CDR1 and CDR2 sequences are SGHVS and FQNEAQ. The CDR3: CASSVHRDPYQRNEKLFF. The CDR3 coding sequence is TGTGCCAGCAGCGTCCACCGGGACCCTTATCAACGTAATGAAAAACTGTTTTTT.

The genes are TRBV9 and TRBJ2-3, with 8 bases lining up with TRBD2. Germline lookup yields CDR1 SGDLS and CDR2 YYNGEE. CDR3 length equals 15 residues. Unmatched junction bases numbered 10, after V lost 4 bases and J lost 6 bases. CDR3 nucleotide sequence: TGTGCCAGCAGCCAACCGGGAGGGGACGGGGATACGCAGTATTTT. Translated: CASSQPGGDGDTQYF. Based on the CDR3 plus reference TRBV9 and TRBJ2-3, the full variable domain is DSGVTQTPKHLITATGQRVTLRCSPRSGDLSVYWYQQSLDQGLQFLIQYYNGEERAKGNILERFSAQQFPDLHSELNLSSLELGDSALYFCASSQPGGDGDTQYFGPGTRLTVL.

This clonotype occurred once. The CDR3: CASSRGIPGNTIYF. CDR3 coding DNA: TGTGCCAGCAGCCGAGGTATTCCTGGAAACACCATATATTTT. The V and J genes are TRBV14 and TRBJ1-3; D not certain. Germline V lookup: CDR1 SGHDN, CDR2 FVKESK. This CDR3 has 14 amino acids. Deletions cut 4 bases from V and 2 bases from J, with 9 bases between.

This clonotype was counted at least ten times. V is TRBV5-1 and J is TRBJ2-7; TRBD2 is a possible D gene (5 bases). This CDR3 contains 13 residues. The ends were cut back, 0 bases at V and 7 bases at J, with 11 bases in the middle. Per germline, CDR1 SGHRS and CDR2 YFSETQ. CDR3 residues: CASSLAGGLEQYF. The CDR3 bases are TGCGCCAGCAGCTTGGCCGGCGGGCTTGAGCAGTACTTC.

CDR3 nucleotide sequence: TGTGCCAGCAGTGAGCTCCAGTACTTC. Its protein is CASSELQYF. The V and J genes are TRBV6-1 and TRBJ2-5, with no clear D. Per germline, CDR1 MNHNS and CDR2 SASEGT. This CDR3 is 9 amino acids long. The ends were cut back, 3 bases at V and 10 bases at J, with 3 bases in the middle.

In its sample, this clonotype was seen a few times. The chain links TRBV30 to TRBJ2-6; D might be TRBD1 (6 bases). Germline lookup yields CDR1 GTSNPN and CDR2 SVGIG (reference sequence). The V end lost 6 bases, the J end lost 8 bases, and 8 bases lay between the germline ends. CDR3 length equals 11 residues. The chain's CDR3 is CACQGSNVLTF. CDR3 in DNA: TGTGCCTGCCAGGGGTCCAACGTCCTGACTTTC.

This clonotype was seen repeatedly, ten times or more. The rearrangement uses TRBV2 and TRBJ2-7; TRBD1 matches at 9 bases. The V segment lost 5 bases and the J segment 4 bases; nucleotides outside the gene matches: 9. Germline V gene data show CDR1 as SNHLY and CDR2 as FYNNEI. The CDR3 consists of 15 residues. CDR3: CASSPTGTGRYEQYF. The CDR3 DNA is TGTGCCAGCAGTCCAACCGGGACAGGGAGATACGAGCAGTACTTC.

The V gene is TRBV25-1, the J gene TRBJ2-5; 16 bases are shared with TRBD2. Germline CDR1 is MGHDK and CDR2 is SYGVNS. CDR3 length: 17 amino acids. J was trimmed by 4 bases and V by 4 bases; bases with no gene match: 6. CDR3 bases: TGTGCCAGCAGTGGCTCCGGGACTAGCGGGGGGGCAGAGACCCAGTACTTC. Translated, it gives CASSGSGTSGGAETQYF.

The chain links TRBV9 to TRBJ2-2, with 11 bases lining up with TRBD1. The CDR3 is made up of 15 amino acids. From germline, CDR1 is SGDLS and CDR2 YYNGEE. J lost 5 bases, V lost 5 bases, and 5 bases had no gene match. The DNA of the CDR3 is TGTGCCAGCAGGGGACAGGGGGAGTGGACCGGGGAGCTGTTTTTT. Translation: CASRGQGEWTGELFF.